The 30 T cell receptor beta chains given below trace back to one sample, sequenced in a study of CD8+ T cells in alopecia areata. Following RNA extraction, reverse transcription yielded cDNA that acted as the sequencing template. Data came from immunoSEQ multiplex PCR; TCRdb stores just in-frame clones and leaves some out. The top ten hold under 25% of the sample, which has about 110,000 clones, approximately 59% seen once. What was sequenced was CD8+ T cells sorted from blood. These TCRs come from a human donor in good health.

This clone appeared a few times. This chain joins TRBV7-6 and TRBJ2-2, with D unclear. Deletions cut 0 bases from V and 0 bases from J, with 14 bases between. This CDR3 has 18 residues. Germline CDR1 SGHVS, CDR2 FNYEAQ. CDR3 coding DNA: TGTGCCAGCAGCTTAGCGTTATACCCCCACCCGAACACCGGGGAGCTGTTTTTT. Its translation is CASSLALYPHPNTGELFF. Together with reference TRBV7-6 and TRBJ2-2, the CDR3 gives the full variable domain: GAGVSQSPRYKVTKRGQDVALRCDPISGHVSLYWYRQALGQGPEFLTYFNYEAQQDKSGLPNDRFSAERPEGSISTLTIQRTEQRDSAMYRCASSLALYPHPNTGELFFGEGSRLTVL.

The V call is TRBV5-6, the J call TRBJ2-3, with 9 bases fitting TRBD1. V lost 4 bases, J lost 0 bases, and 6 bases stayed unmatched. In germline, CDR1 is SGHDT, CDR2 YYEEEE. This CDR3 spans 16 amino acids. CDR3: CASSRGQGDSTDTQYF. CDR3 DNA sequence: TGTGCCAGCAGCAGGGGACAGGGTGACAGCACAGATACGCAGTATTTT.

This clone was observed a handful of times. The chain couples TRBV6-1 to TRBJ2-5, with 8 bases identical to TRBD1. The germline V gene encodes CDR1 MNHNS and CDR2 SASEGT. The CDR3 length is 11 residues. The V and J ends lost 10 bases and 5 bases, in that order; junction bases with no gene match: 3. The CDR3 nucleotides read TGTGCCACCAGGACAGGGGAGACCCAGTACTTC. Translating gives CATRTGETQYF.

This chain uses TRBV5-6 with TRBJ1-2; tentatively, D is TRBD1 (5 bases). The CDR3 is made up of 13 amino acids. Germline-derived CDR1 and CDR2 are SGHDT and YYEEEE. Trimming removed 3 bases from V and 2 bases from J, with 8 bases in between. CDR3 sequence: CASSSGLNYGYTF. CDR3 bases: TGTGCCAGCAGCTCGGGACTCAACTATGGCTACACCTTC.

The chain joins TRBV4-3 to TRBJ2-5; no clear D gene. Deletions cut 0 bases from V and 0 bases from J, with 11 bases between. Germline loops: CDR1 LGHNA, CDR2 YSLEER. CDR3 length: 16 residues. The CDR3 DNA reads TGCGCCAGCAGCCAAGAGACGGCGGCCCACCAAGAGACCCAGTACTTC. This codes for CASSQETAAHQETQYF.

The chain recombines TRBV7-8 with TRBJ1-4; maybe TRBD1 (5 bases). V was trimmed by 1 base and J by 11 bases, leaving 14 bases between them. This CDR3 is built from 14 residues. The germline gives CDR1 SGHVS, CDR2 FQNEAQ. Here the CDR3 DNA reads TGTGCCAGCAGCTTAGATCTGGGGGAGAGGAAACTGTTTTTT. This encodes CASSLDLGERKLFF.

This chain uses TRBV5-8 with TRBJ1-2; D is uncertain. Germline CDR1 reads SGHTS; CDR2 reads YDEGEE. The CDR3 consists of 12 residues. V was cut by 0 bases and J by 8 bases, with 8 bases left in between. CDR3 residues: CASSLAMEGYTF. For the CDR3, the DNA is TGTGCCAGCAGCTTGGCCATGGAGGGCTACACCTTC.

The gene calls are TRBV4-1 and TRBJ2-5; possibly TRBD2 for D (5 bases). V was pared by 0 bases and J by 3 bases, with 11 bases between. The CDR3 is made up of 15 amino acids. Germline V gene lookup returns CDR1 MGHRA and CDR2 YSYEKL. For the CDR3, the DNA is TGCGCCAGCAGCCAAGATGAGGACGGGGAAGAGACCCAGTACTTC. As protein: CASSQDEDGEETQYF.

The chain is built from TRBV4-3 and TRBJ1-1; 7 bases match TRBD1. The germline V gene encodes CDR1 LGHNA and CDR2 YSLEER. The CDR3 sequence is 15 residues long. Unmatched junction bases numbered 4, after V lost 0 bases and J lost 3 bases. CDR3 protein: CASSQEQGIHTEAFF. CDR3 DNA: TGCGCCAGCAGCCAAGAACAGGGGATCCACACTGAAGCTTTCTTT.

This chain connects TRBV29-1 to TRBJ2-3, with D unclear. Trimming stripped 1 base from V and 1 base from J, with 9 bases between. Germline loops: CDR1 SQVTM, CDR2 ANQGSEA. The CDR3 sequence is 14 residues long. This CDR3 is CSVEGRGGTDTQYF. As DNA, the CDR3 is TGCAGCGTTGAAGGACGAGGTGGCACAGATACGCAGTATTTT.

The CDR3 reads CASSPTSSYEQYF. As DNA, the CDR3 is TGTGCCAGCAGTCCTACTAGCTCCTACGAGCAGTACTTC. The V and J genes are TRBV27 and TRBJ2-7, with D maybe TRBD2 (5 bases). The CDR3 loop spans 13 amino acids. In germline, CDR1 is MNHEY, CDR2 SMNVEV (reference sequence). V was clipped by 5 bases and J by 0 bases, with 8 bases between them.

The chain carries TRBV11-2 and TRBJ2-5; D unclear. V was cut by 1 base and J by 4 bases, with 7 bases left in between. Germline V gene lookup returns CDR1 SGHAT and CDR2 FQNNGV. The length of the CDR3 is 13 residues. The CDR3 region is CASSLGIPETQYF. The CDR3 nucleotides are TGTGCCAGCAGCTTAGGCATCCCAGAGACCCAGTACTTC.

This rearrangement joins TRBV5-1 to TRBJ2-5; 14 bases match TRBD2. The CDR3 is 18 amino acids. In germline, CDR1 is SGHRS, CDR2 YFSETQ. J lost 0 bases, V lost 3 bases, and 7 bases had no gene match. The CDR3 nucleotides read TGCGCCAGCAGCTGGCCTAGGACTAGCGGGGGGTACCAAGAGACCCAGTACTTC. It encodes CASSWPRTSGGYQETQYF.

The chain combines TRBV25-1 with TRBJ2-6; 9 bases map to TRBD1. Germline trimming cut 5 bases from V and 0 bases from J; bases unmatched to any gene: 5. Germline V gene lookup returns CDR1 MGHDK and CDR2 SYGVNS. The CDR3 spans 17 residues. This CDR3 is CASSQDRGSSGANVLTF. In nucleotides, the CDR3 is TGTGCCAGCAGTCAGGACAGGGGTTCCTCTGGGGCCAACGTCCTGACTTTC.

The chain has TRBV9 and TRBJ1-1; no reliable D call. This CDR3 has 14 amino acids. The ends were cut back, 0 bases at V and 3 bases at J, with 9 bases in the middle. Germline CDR1 is SGDLS and CDR2 is YYNGEE. The CDR3: CASSVVERDTEAFF. In DNA, the CDR3 is TGTGCCAGCAGCGTAGTGGAGCGGGACACTGAAGCTTTCTTT.

This clone has only a few counts. V is TRBV15 and J is TRBJ2-5, with D perhaps TRBD2 (6 bases). CDR3 length: 13 amino acids. Germline loops: CDR1 LNHNV, CDR2 YYDKDF (reference sequence). The ends were cut back, 9 bases at V and 3 bases at J, with 14 bases in the middle. This chain's CDR3 is CATGAWEEETQYF. In DNA form, the CDR3 reads TGTGCCACAGGGGCCTGGGAGGAAGAGACCCAGTACTTC. Drawing the rest from reference TRBV15 and TRBJ2-5, the complete variable domain is DAMVIQNPRYQVTQFGKPVTLSCSQTLNHNVMYWYQQKSSQAPKLLFHYYDKDFNNEADTPDNFQSRRPNTSFCFLDIRSPGLGDTAMYLCATGAWEEETQYFGPGTRLLVL.

V usage is TRBV2 and J usage is TRBJ1-1; D not certain. The germline V gene encodes CDR1 SNHLY and CDR2 FYNNEI. Trimming pared 7 bases from V and 0 bases from J, leaving 9 bases between. This CDR3 is built from 13 residues. In DNA form, the CDR3 reads TGTGCCAGCACCCGAGGGATGAACACTGAAGCTTTCTTT. This codes for CASTRGMNTEAFF.

The chain joins TRBV5-4 to TRBJ1-3; 8 bases fit TRBD1. The length of the CDR3 is 19 residues. J gave up 0 bases and V 4 bases, and 15 bases lay outside the gene matches. Germline V CDR1 and CDR2: SGHNT, YYREEE (reference sequence). DNA of the CDR3: TGTGCCAGCAGCACCATGACAGGGGCCCTTTCTAGCTCTGGAAACACCATATATTTT. Translating it yields CASSTMTGALSSSGNTIYF.

The chain carries TRBV5-6 and TRBJ2-6; unclear D gene. The ends were cut back, 0 bases at V and 0 bases at J, with 4 bases in the middle. The CDR3 spans 15 residues. The germline V gene encodes CDR1 SGHDT and CDR2 YYEEEE. This CDR3 is CASSLGLSGANVLTF. CDR3 sequence (DNA): TGTGCCAGCAGCTTGGGACTCTCTGGGGCCAACGTCCTGACTTTC.

This rearrangement joins TRBV29-1 to TRBJ2-7; no clear D. V was cut by 5 bases and J by 0 bases, with 8 bases left in between. CDR1 and CDR2 from the germline V gene are SQVTM and ANQGSEA. This CDR3 contains 12 residues. The CDR3 sequence is CSVIPDSYEQYF. The DNA for the CDR3 is TGCAGCGTTATACCGGACTCCTACGAGCAGTACTTC.

The chain joins TRBV6-5 to TRBJ2-3; D may match TRBD1 or TRBD2 (6 bases each). V shed 7 bases and J shed 0 bases, with 14 bases lying between them. The CDR3 runs 15 residues. Germline V CDR1 and CDR2: MNHEY, SVGAGI. CDR3 in DNA: TGTGCCAGCACTCTAGGGGGAGGTAGCACAGATACGCAGTATTTT. Translation: CASTLGGGSTDTQYF.

The chain combines TRBV13 with TRBJ1-1; D is perhaps TRBD1 (6 bases). Between the trimmed V and J ends, which lost 3 bases and 1 base, there was a span of 9 bases. CDR1 and CDR2 from the germline V gene are PRHDT and FYEKMQ (reference sequence). This CDR3 is 14 amino acids long. The DNA of the CDR3 is TGTGCCAGCAGCTTTAAGGGGGAGAACACTGAAGCTTTCTTT. Translation gives CASSFKGENTEAFF.

The rearrangement links TRBV7-9 to TRBJ2-1; no reliable D call. This CDR3 is 12 amino acids long. Trimming removed 4 bases at V and 6 bases at J, with 7 bases between. CDR1 SEHNR and CDR2 FQNEAQ come from the germline V gene (reference sequence). The CDR3 DNA reads TGTGCCAGCAGCTATTCCGGCAATGAGCAGTTCTTC. Its translation is CASSYSGNEQFF.

V gene TRBV5-4 combines with J gene TRBJ2-5, with 9 bases fitting TRBD2. CDR1 is SGHNT and CDR2 is YYREEE in the germline V gene (reference sequence). The CDR3 has 19 amino acids. Unmatched junction bases numbered 19, after V lost 0 bases and J lost 7 bases. DNA for the CDR3: TGTGCCAGCAGCTTGGTAACGGGTCAGTACGGGACTAGCTATGGGACCCAGTACTTC. Its translation: CASSLVTGQYGTSYGTQYF.

This clone has only a few counts. The rearrangement joins TRBV5-1 to TRBJ2-1; D is undetermined. Germline CDR1 SGHRS, CDR2 YFSETQ. Trimming took off 4 bases at V and 2 bases at J, with 10 bases between the two ends. The CDR3 length is 14 residues. In nucleotides, the CDR3 is TGCGCCAGCAGCCCCGTTGGAACCTACAATGAGCAGTTCTTC. It is translated as CASSPVGTYNEQFF.

This clone was picked up a small number of times. The chain recombines TRBV29-1 with TRBJ2-7; TRBD2 might be the D (5 bases). Germline CDR1 SQVTM, CDR2 ANQGSEA. Trimming pared 4 bases from V and 1 base from J, leaving 11 bases between. The CDR3 runs to 13 residues. The chain's CDR3 is CSVGGLASYEQYF. The CDR3, as DNA: TGCAGCGTTGGAGGCCTAGCTTCCTACGAGCAGTACTTC.

The J gene is TRBJ2-1, the V gene TRBV5-6; 8 bases agree with TRBD1. Trimming removed 4 bases from V and 4 bases from J; junction bases left unmatched: 7. Germline lookup yields CDR1 SGHDT and CDR2 YYEEEE. This CDR3 is built from 15 residues. The CDR3 coding sequence is TGTGCCAGCAGCCTTACCGGGACAGGTTACAATGAGCAGTTCTTC. The encoded protein is CASSLTGTGYNEQFF.

The gene calls are TRBV27 and TRBJ1-2, with a weak D call TRBD1 (6 bases). This CDR3 is 12 amino acids long. CDR1 MNHEY and CDR2 SMNVEV come from the germline V gene (reference sequence). With 11 bases removed from V and 5 bases from J, the gap between germline ends came to 15 bases. The CDR3, as DNA: TGTGCCCCCAACGGGGGGGCTTATGGCTACACCTTC. Its translation is CAPNGGAYGYTF.

In its sample, this clone was seen many times. The J gene is TRBJ2-7, the V gene TRBV28; 9 nucleotides agree with TRBD1. The junction had 18 bases not matched to a gene; V was cut back by 6 bases and J by 9 bases. CDR3 length: 16 amino acids. CDR1 and CDR2 (germline): MDHEN, SYDVKM. The CDR3 DNA reads TGTGCCAGCAGCCTCGGGACAGGGACACAAGGCATGGGGCAGTACTTC. It yields the protein CASSLGTGTQGMGQYF.

The chain combines TRBV19 with TRBJ2-3; D possibly corresponds to TRBD2 (5 bases). The germline V and J ends were trimmed by 3 bases and 5 bases, with 12 bases remaining between them. The germline V gene has CDR1 LNHDA and CDR2 SQIVND (reference sequence). The CDR3 extends over 14 amino acids. In DNA form, the CDR3 reads TGTGCCAGTAGTATCTCGCAGAGGGAAGATACGCAGTATTTT. Translating gives CASSISQREDTQYF.